These 7 T cell receptor beta chains were sequenced from one sample in a study of beta chain features in type 1 diabetes. Notes on the study in general: There was a moderate but significant shortening of TCRB CDR3s in all four CD4+ subsets of Type 1 diabetes patients.

Every bit of the isolated RNA underwent reverse transcription, so sequencing read expressed TCRB transcripts. Clones were read by immunoSEQ multiplex PCR, and TCRdb kept only the in-frame ones, dropping some. The table shows 50,000 or so clones, with around 40% occurring only once. Their antigens are not known. The sequenced sample consisted of Tregs from blood. The source is a man aged 25 to 40 with type 1 diabetes.

J is TRBJ1-3 and V is TRBV4-1; 10 bases are shared with TRBD1. Germline assignment: CDR1 MGHRA and CDR2 YSYEKL. The CDR3 is 16 residues long. V gave up 4 bases and J gave up 1 base; unmatched junction bases: 4. The CDR3: CASSLVDRGSGNTIYF. The CDR3 DNA reads TGCGCCAGCAGCCTCGTGGACAGGGGGTCTGGAAACACCATATATTTT.

This chain links TRBV7-6 with TRBJ1-1, with a tentative D call TRBD1 (5 bases). The CDR3 loop spans 15 amino acids. V lost 1 base, J lost 2 bases, and 11 bases lay in between. Germline CDR1 reads SGHVS; CDR2 reads FNYEAQ. CDR3 in DNA: TGTGCCAGCAGCTTAGGTTTTAGGGGAAACACTGAAGCTTTCTTT. Its protein is CASSLGFRGNTEAFF.

V gene TRBV2 combines with J gene TRBJ2-7; TRBD2 matches at 13 bases. V shed 10 bases and J 3 bases; nucleotides not matched to a gene: 3. There are 13 residues in the CDR3. The germline CDR1 and CDR2 sequences are SNHLY and FYNNEI. The CDR3 DNA reads TGTGCCAAAAGGACTAGCGGGAGCTACGAGCAGTACTTC. Translating it yields CAKRTSGSYEQYF.

The chain couples TRBV9 to TRBJ2-5; TRBD2 might be the D (6 bases). The germline V gene encodes CDR1 SGDLS and CDR2 YYNGEE. Trimming cost V 4 bases and J 4 bases, with 11 bases left between them. The CDR3 runs to 13 residues. CDR3 in amino acids: CASSPRRGETQYF. Here the CDR3 DNA reads TGTGCCAGCAGCCCAAGGCGGGGAGAGACCCAGTACTTC.

This clone was picked up a small number of times. This chain links TRBV7-9 with TRBJ2-3, with 7 nucleotides matching TRBD2. V lost 7 bases, J lost 4 bases, and 20 bases stayed unmatched. The CDR3 is 18 amino acids. The germline V gene has CDR1 SEHNR and CDR2 FQNEAQ (reference sequence). The CDR3 DNA reads as TGTGCCAGCACCCTCAGATGGTCAGGTGGCGGGGGTGCAGATACGCAGTATTTT. This sequence encodes CASTLRWSGGGGADTQYF.

The J gene is TRBJ2-3, the V gene TRBV20-1, with no clear D. CDR3 length equals 11 residues. Germline CDR1 and CDR2: DFQATT and SNEGSKA (reference sequence). V gave up 2 bases and J gave up 8 bases, with 8 bases separating them. The CDR3 DNA is TGCAGTGCTAGACCAGTCCGTACGCAGTATTTT. Its protein is CSARPVRTQYF.

V gene TRBV28 combines with J gene TRBJ2-3, with TRBD1 matching 7 bases. Germline CDR1 and CDR2: MDHEN and SYDVKM. The V and J ends lost 5 bases and 4 bases, in that order; junction bases with no gene match: 12. There are 16 residues in the CDR3. Written as DNA, the CDR3 is TGTGCCAGCAGTACCCCGAAGGGGGCGGGCGCAGATACGCAGTATTTT. Protein sequence: CASSTPKGAGADTQYF.